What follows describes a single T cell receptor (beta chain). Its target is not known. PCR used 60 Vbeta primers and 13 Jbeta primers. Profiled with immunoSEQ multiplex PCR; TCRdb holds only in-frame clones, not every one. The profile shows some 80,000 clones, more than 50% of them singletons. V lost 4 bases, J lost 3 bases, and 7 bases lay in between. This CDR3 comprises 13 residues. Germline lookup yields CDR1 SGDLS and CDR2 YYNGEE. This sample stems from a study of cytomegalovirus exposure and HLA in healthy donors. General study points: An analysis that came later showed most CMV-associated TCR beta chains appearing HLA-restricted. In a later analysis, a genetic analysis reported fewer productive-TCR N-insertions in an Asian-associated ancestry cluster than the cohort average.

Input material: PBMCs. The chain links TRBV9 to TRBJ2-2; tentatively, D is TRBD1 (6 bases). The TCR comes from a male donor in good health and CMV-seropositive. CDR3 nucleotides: TGTGCCAGCAGCTACAGGGACACCGGGGAGCTGTTTTTT. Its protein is CASSYRDTGELFF.